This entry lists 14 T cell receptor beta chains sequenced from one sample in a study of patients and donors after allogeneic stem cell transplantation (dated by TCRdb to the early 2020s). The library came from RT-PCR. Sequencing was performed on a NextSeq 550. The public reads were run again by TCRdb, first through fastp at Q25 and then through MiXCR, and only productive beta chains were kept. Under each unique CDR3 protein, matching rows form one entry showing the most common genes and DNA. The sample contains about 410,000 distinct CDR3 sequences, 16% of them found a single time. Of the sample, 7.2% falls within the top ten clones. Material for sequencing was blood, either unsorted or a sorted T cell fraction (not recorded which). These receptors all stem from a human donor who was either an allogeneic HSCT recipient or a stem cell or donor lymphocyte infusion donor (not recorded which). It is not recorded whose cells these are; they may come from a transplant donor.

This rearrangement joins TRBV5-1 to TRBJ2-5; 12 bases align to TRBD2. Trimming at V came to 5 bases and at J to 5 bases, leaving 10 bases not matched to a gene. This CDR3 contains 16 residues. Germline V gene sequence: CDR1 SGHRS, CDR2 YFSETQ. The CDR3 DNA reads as TGCGCCAGCAGGGCTAGCGGGGGGGCCACGTCGGAGACCCAGTACTTC. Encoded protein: CASRASGGATSETQYF. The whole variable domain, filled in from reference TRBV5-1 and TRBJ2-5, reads KAGVTQTPRYLIKTRGQQVTLSCSPISGHRSVSWYQQTPGQGLQFLFEYFSETQRNKGNFPGRFSGRQFSNSRSEMNVSTLELGDSALYLCASRASGGATSETQYFGPGTRLLVL.

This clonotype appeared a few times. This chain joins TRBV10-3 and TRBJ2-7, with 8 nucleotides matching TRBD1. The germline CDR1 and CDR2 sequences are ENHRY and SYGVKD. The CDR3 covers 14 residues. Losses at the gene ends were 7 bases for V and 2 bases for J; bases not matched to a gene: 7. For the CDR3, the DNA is TGTGCCATCAAAAGGACAGGGATCGCCTACGAGCAGTACTTC. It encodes CAIKRTGIAYEQYF.

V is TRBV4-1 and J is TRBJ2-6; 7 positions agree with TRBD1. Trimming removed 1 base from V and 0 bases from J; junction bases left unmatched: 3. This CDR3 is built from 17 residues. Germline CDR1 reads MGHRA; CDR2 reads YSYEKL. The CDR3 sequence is CASSQGDRISGANVLTF. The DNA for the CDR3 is TGCGCCAGCAGCCAAGGGGACAGAATCTCTGGGGCCAACGTCCTGACTTTC.

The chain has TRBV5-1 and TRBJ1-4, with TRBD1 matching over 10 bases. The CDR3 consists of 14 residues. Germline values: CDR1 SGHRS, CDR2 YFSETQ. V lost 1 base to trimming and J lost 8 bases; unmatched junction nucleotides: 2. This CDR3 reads CASSLSGQGEKLFF. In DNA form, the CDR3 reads TGCGCCAGCAGCTTGTCGGGACAGGGGGAAAAACTGTTTTTT.

CDR3: CASSQSGPGDREQYF. The DNA of the CDR3 is TGTGCCAGCAGCCAGTCCGGGCCAGGGGATCGCGAGCAGTACTTC. V is TRBV3-1 and J is TRBJ2-7, with a tentative D call TRBD1 (6 bases). The V end was cut by 3 bases, the J end by 6 bases, with 18 bases between. Per the germline V gene, CDR1 is LGHDT and CDR2 is YNNKEL (reference sequence). The CDR3 consists of 15 residues.

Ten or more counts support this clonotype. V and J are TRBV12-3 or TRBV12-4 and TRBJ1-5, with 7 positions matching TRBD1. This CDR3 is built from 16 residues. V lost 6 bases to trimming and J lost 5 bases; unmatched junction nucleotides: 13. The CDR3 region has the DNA TGTGCCAGCAGACCCGACCCCGGGACAGAATATCAGCCCCAGCATTTT. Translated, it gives CASRPDPGTEYQPQHF.

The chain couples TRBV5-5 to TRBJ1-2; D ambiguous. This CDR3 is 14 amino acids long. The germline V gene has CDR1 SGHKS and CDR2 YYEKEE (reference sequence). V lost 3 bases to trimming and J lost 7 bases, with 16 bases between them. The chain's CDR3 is CASSSIPLGSGYTF. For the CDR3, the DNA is TGTGCCAGCAGCTCGATCCCGTTGGGAAGTGGCTACACCTTC.

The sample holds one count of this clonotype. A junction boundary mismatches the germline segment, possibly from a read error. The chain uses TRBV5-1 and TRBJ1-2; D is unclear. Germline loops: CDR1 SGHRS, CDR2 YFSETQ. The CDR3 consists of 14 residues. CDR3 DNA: TGCGCCAGCAGGTTGGAGGCGGTGCGGTATGGCTACACCTTC. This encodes CASRLEAVRYGYTF.

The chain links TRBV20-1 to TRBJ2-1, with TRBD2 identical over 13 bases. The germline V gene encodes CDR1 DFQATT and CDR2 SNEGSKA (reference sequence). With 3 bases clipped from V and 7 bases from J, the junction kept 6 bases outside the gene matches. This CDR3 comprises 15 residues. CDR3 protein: CSASRTSGSVNEQFF. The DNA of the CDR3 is TGCAGTGCTAGTAGGACTAGCGGGAGTGTAAATGAGCAGTTCTTC.

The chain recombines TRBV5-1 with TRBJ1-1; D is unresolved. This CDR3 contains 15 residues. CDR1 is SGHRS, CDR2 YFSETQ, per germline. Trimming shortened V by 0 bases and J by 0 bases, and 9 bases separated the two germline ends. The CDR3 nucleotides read TGCGCCAGCAGCTTGGCTCTCAAAGTGAACACTGAAGCTTTCTTT. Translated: CASSLALKVNTEAFF.

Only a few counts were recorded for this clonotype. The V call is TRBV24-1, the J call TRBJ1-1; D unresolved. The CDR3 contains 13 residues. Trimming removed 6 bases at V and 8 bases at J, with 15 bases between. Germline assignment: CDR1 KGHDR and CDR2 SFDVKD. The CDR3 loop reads CATSRLTPQEAFF. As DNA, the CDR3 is TGTGCCACCAGTCGCCTCACGCCCCAAGAAGCTTTCTTT.

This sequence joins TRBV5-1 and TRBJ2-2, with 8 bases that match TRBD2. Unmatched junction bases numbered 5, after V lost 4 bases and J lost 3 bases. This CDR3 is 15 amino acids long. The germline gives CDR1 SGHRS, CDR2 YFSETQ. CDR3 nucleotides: TGCGCCAGCAGCCCCTGGACTAGCCACACCGGGGAGCTGTTTTTT. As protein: CASSPWTSHTGELFF.

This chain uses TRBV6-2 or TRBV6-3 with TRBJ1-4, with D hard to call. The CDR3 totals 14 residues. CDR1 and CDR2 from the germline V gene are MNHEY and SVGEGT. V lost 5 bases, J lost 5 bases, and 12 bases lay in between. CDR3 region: CASSPWGENEKLFF. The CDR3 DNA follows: TGTGCCAGCAGTCCGTGGGGAGAAAATGAAAAACTGTTTTTT.

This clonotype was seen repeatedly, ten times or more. The DNA of the CDR3 is TGTGCCAGCAGTTTATCACCCTACAATGAGCAGTTCTTC. Translated, it gives CASSLSPYNEQFF. The chain joins TRBV12-3 or TRBV12-4 to TRBJ2-1; D call uncertain. This CDR3 has 13 residues. V was cut by 2 bases and J by 2 bases, with 4 bases left in between.